A selection of T cell receptor beta chains follows, all from one sample in a study of T cells in Graves' hyperthyroidism and ophthalmopathy. TCRdb redid the calling of the multiplex PCR reads with MiXCR, one entry per CDR3 protein. The sample contains 550,000 to 700,000 distinct CDR3 sequences, 46% of which appear only once. Material: peripheral blood or thyroid tissue (not recorded which). The source of these receptors is an adult woman with Graves' disease, either hyperthyroidism or ophthalmopathy (not recorded which). CDR3s include the opening cysteine and the closing phenylalanine or tryptophan. The D gene is left open where the match is weak. Expanded clones are given a class, and other clones once, few, many or no size at all.

TRBV7-2	NA	NA	TRBJ2-7	TGTGCCAGCAGCTTAGGCCGAACGGACGAGCAGTACTTC	CASSLGRTDEQYF
TRBV7-2	NA	NA	TRBJ1-3	TGTGCCAACAGCTTACCTACAGGGATCCTTGGAAACACCATATATTTT	CANSLPTGILGNTIYF
TRBV20-1	many	NA	TRBJ2-2	TGCAGTGCTAGGAAGAACACCGGGGAGCTGTTTTTT	CSARKNTGELFF
TRBV5-6	NA	TRBD1	TRBJ2-5	TGTGCCAGCAGCGCAACAGGGGAACAGCCCCAGTACTTC	CASSATGEQPQYF
TRBV6-4	NA	TRBD1	TRBJ2-7	TGTGCCAGCAGCTCGACCGGGACAGAAAGTTACGAGCAGTACTTC	CASSSTGTESYEQYF
TRBV19	many	NA	TRBJ2-7	TGTGCCAGTAGTAGACTCGGGCGCCGTGGGACCTACGAGCAGTACTTC	CASSRLGRRGTYEQYF
TRBV9	many	NA	TRBJ2-5	TGTGCCAGCAGCGTCAACAGGGGAGGGGAAGAGACCCAGTACTTC	CASSVNRGGEETQYF
TRBV7-9	many	TRBD2	TRBJ2-1	TGTGCCAGCAGCTTAGCCGGGACTAGCGGGTTTAGCTCCTACAATGAGCAGTTCTTC	CASSLAGTSGFSSYNEQFF
TRBV19	NA	NA	TRBJ2-2	TGTGCCAGTAGTACCTGGACCGCCGAGGAGCTGTTTTTT	CASSTWTAEELFF
TRBV15	NA	TRBD1	TRBJ1-5	TGTGCCACCAGCCAGGGGGGCTCCCATCAGCCCCAGCATTTT	CATSQGGSHQPQHF
TRBV6-1	many	TRBD1	TRBJ1-2	TGTGCCAGCATCCTGGGACAGAGCTACACCTTC	CASILGQSYTF
TRBV2	NA	NA	TRBJ2-5	TGTGCCAGCAGTGAACGCGAAGGGGGAGAGACCCAGTACTTC	CASSEREGGETQYF
TRBV9	many	NA	TRBJ1-3	TGTGCCAGCAGCGGAAATCCCGAGACCTCTGGAAACACCATATATTTT	CASSGNPETSGNTIYF
TRBV11-2	NA	TRBD1	TRBJ2-7	TGTGCCAGCTTAGCCGGACAGGGGGCGAACGAGCAGTACTTC	CASLAGQGANEQYF
TRBV5-1	many	NA	TRBJ2-5	TGCGCCAGCTCCAGACAGTTTTTGGAGACCCAGTACTTC	CASSRQFLETQYF
TRBV5-1	many	NA	TRBJ2-7	TGCGCCAGCAGCTTGGATCGGCGTGGGGGACCGGGCGAGCAGTACTTC	CASSLDRRGGPGEQYF
TRBV4-1	many	NA	TRBJ1-1	TGCGCCAGCAGCCAAGGGGGTTTTCCGACAGACACTGAAGCTTTCTTT	CASSQGGFPTDTEAFF
TRBV10-3	NA	NA	TRBJ1-2	TGTGCCATCAGTGTTTCGGACAGCGGCTACACCTTC	CAISVSDSGYTF
TRBV7-3	NA	TRBD2	TRBJ2-7	TGTGCCAGCAGCCTCCGAGCGGGAGGGAGTTACGAGCAGTACTTC	CASSLRAGGSYEQYF
TRBV20-1	many	NA	TRBJ2-5	TGCAGTGCTAGTAATCCGGTGGGCGGGACCCAGTACTTC	CSASNPVGGTQYF
TRBV7-2	NA	NA	TRBJ1-1	TGTGCCAGCAGCTCACCTGGGGCTCAAGCTTTCTTT	CASSSPGAQAFF
TRBV24-1	NA	NA	TRBJ1-5	TGTGCCACCAGTGACCCGACTCCGGGACATGGGCATAGCAATCAGCCCCAGCATTTT	CATSDPTPGHGHSNQPQHF
TRBV29-1	few	NA	TRBJ1-2	TGCAGCGTCCGGATCGGGAAGTCAGATAACTATGGCTACACCTTC	CSVRIGKSDNYGYTF
TRBV7-8	NA	TRBD2	TRBJ2-2	TGTGCCAGCAGCTTAGTACCGGGAGGGACCACCGGGGAGCTGTTTTTT	CASSLVPGGTTGELFF
TRBV20-1	NA	NA	TRBJ2-7	TGCAGTGATGGTGCTGGCGGGTTATACGAGCAGTACTTC	CSDGAGGLYEQYF
TRBV11-1	few	NA	TRBJ1-1	TGTGCCCGGAGTGGGGCAGGTAGTGCGTCTGGGATCTGGAACACTGAAGCTTTCTTT	CARSGAGSASGIWNTEAFF
TRBV7-2	many	NA	TRBJ1-6	TGTGCCAGCAGCTCCGGGCTAGCGGCTTCACCCCTCCACTTT	CASSSGLAASPLHF
TRBV7-2	once	NA	TRBJ1-5	TGTGCCAGCAGCTCCAGGACGGGGCAGCCCCAGCATTTT	CASSSRTGQPQHF
TRBV29-1	NA	NA	TRBJ1-2	TGCAGCGCCGTTAAGGTGGACAGCAACTATGGCTACACCTTC	CSAVKVDSNYGYTF
TRBV20-1	NA	NA	TRBJ1-2	TGCAGAACACGCGGGTTCTATGGCTACACCTTC	CRTRGFYGYTF
TRBV14	few	TRBD1	TRBJ1-1	TGTGCCAGCAGCTCATCAAAACAGGGGTCTGAAGCTTTCTTT	CASSSSKQGSEAFF
TRBV29-1	NA	TRBD1	TRBJ1-4	TGCAGCGTTCCCGGGACAGGATCTGAAAAACTGTTTTTT	CSVPGTGSEKLFF
TRBV6-5	NA	TRBD1	TRBJ2-7	TGTGCCAGCAGTTACTCGAATCCAGGGGGCATTCCTCACGAGCAGTACTTC	CASSYSNPGGIPHEQYF
TRBV11-2	NA	NA	TRBJ1-3	TGTGCCAGCAGCGTTACCTCAGGGGCTGGAAACACCATATATTTT	CASSVTSGAGNTIYF
TRBV15	NA	NA	TRBJ1-5	TGTGCCACCAGCAGAGATCGGGGAATTAATCAGCCCCAGCATTTT	CATSRDRGINQPQHF
TRBV10-2	NA	TRBD2	TRBJ2-7	TGCGCCAGCAGTGTGGCTAGCGGGGGTTCCTACGAGCAGTACTTC	CASSVASGGSYEQYF
TRBV29-1	few	NA	TRBJ2-5	TGCAGCGCCAACCGGGGGGCACAAGAGACCCAGTACTTC	CSANRGAQETQYF
TRBV9	many	NA	TRBJ2-7	TGTGCCAGCAGCGCCGATAGCGGAAACTACGAGCAGTACTTC	CASSADSGNYEQYF
TRBV12-3/TRBV12-4	NA	TRBD1	TRBJ1-2	TGTGCCAGCAGTTTTCGATCTGGGACAGATGGCTACACCTTC	CASSFRSGTDGYTF
TRBV6-5	many	NA	TRBJ2-7	TGTGCCAGCAGTTACTTTCCGCGGAGGGACTCCTACGAGCAGTACTTC	CASSYFPRRDSYEQYF
TRBV9	few	NA	TRBJ1-6	TGTGCCAGTGGAGACAGGCCAGGTTCACCCCTCCACTTT	CASGDRPGSPLHF
TRBV28	many	TRBD1	TRBJ2-7	TGTGCCAGCAGACCGCCCGGGACAGGGAAATACGAGCAGTACTTC	CASRPPGTGKYEQYF
TRBV7-6	NA	NA	TRBJ2-7	TGTGCCAGCAGCTTTGTCCTGGACAGAGCCTACGAGCAGTACTTC	CASSFVLDRAYEQYF
TRBV6-6	many	NA	TRBJ2-5	TGTGCCAGCAGTCCCGGCACACAGCGGGACCAAGAGACCCAGTACTTC	CASSPGTQRDQETQYF
TRBV14	NA	TRBD1	TRBJ1-1	TGTGCCAGCAGCCGACAGGGCGGTGGAACTGAAGCTTTCTTT	CASSRQGGGTEAFF
TRBV24-1	many	NA	TRBJ2-5	TGTGCCACCAGTGATTTGGGGGCAGCCGGGGGAGAGACCCAGTACTTC	CATSDLGAAGGETQYF
TRBV10-1	NA	TRBD1	TRBJ1-1	TGCGCCAGCAGTGAAGGACAGGGGATCACTGAAGCTTTCTTT	CASSEGQGITEAFF
TRBV7-2	NA	TRBD2	TRBJ2-7	TGTGCCAGCAGCTCTACTAGCGAGGGCTCCTACGAGCAGTACTTC	CASSSTSEGSYEQYF
TRBV5-1	NA	NA	TRBJ2-7	TGCGCCAGCAGCTTGAGCAGGGTTGCCTACGAGCAGTACTTC	CASSLSRVAYEQYF
TRBV9	many	TRBD1	TRBJ2-7	TGTGCCAGCAGCGCCCCCGGGACAGGATCTTACGAGCAGTACTTC	CASSAPGTGSYEQYF
TRBV2	many	NA	TRBJ2-7	TGTGCCTCGGGCGCAGGACACTACGAGCAGTACTTC	CASGAGHYEQYF
TRBV11-2	NA	NA	TRBJ2-2	TGTGCCAGCAGCCGCCCCCTGCGGGAGAACACCGGGGAGCTGTTTTTT	CASSRPLRENTGELFF
TRBV7-9	NA	NA	TRBJ1-5	TGTGCCAGCAGCAATGGGGAATATCAGCCCCAGCATTTT	CASSNGEYQPQHF
TRBV2	NA	TRBD1	TRBJ1-4	TGTGCCAGCAGTGAAGCCGGGGACAGCCTCGGAAAAAAACTGTTTTTT	CASSEAGDSLGKKLFF
TRBV10-3	many	TRBD2	TRBJ2-7	TGTGCCACCCAGACTAGCGTGGTGGACTACGAGCAGTACTTC	CATQTSVVDYEQYF
TRBV7-9	many	NA	TRBJ1-2	TGTGCCAGCAGCTTAGGCCCTCTGGGCTGGGACTATGGCTACACCTTC	CASSLGPLGWDYGYTF
TRBV11-2	once	NA	TRBJ2-5	TGTGCCAGCAGCTTAGGATCTCTCCCGGGGGAGACCCAGTACTTC	CASSLGSLPGETQYF
TRBV10-3	many	NA	TRBJ1-5	TGTGCCATCAGTGCATCGAGAGTCGGCAATCAGCCCCAGCATTTT	CAISASRVGNQPQHF